The 23 T cell receptor beta chains below come from one sample, sequenced in a study of T-cell reconstitution after alpha-beta-depleted transplantation in children. The TCRbeta library was prepared with unique molecular identifiers. MiXCR was run by TCRdb on the PCR reads, yielding one entry per CDR3 protein. The table has just over 950,000 distinct CDR3 sequences, about 31% seen once. The sequencing here drew on PBMCs, mostly from graft donor cells, taken 360 days after TCRalphabeta/CD19-depleted stem cell transplant. These receptor sequences come from a boy in the first two years of life who had a stem cell transplant for SCID, so the T cells may come from the graft donor.

The genes are TRBV12-3 or TRBV12-4 and TRBJ1-2; D might be TRBD1 (6 bases). The CDR3 loop spans 13 amino acids. Trimming took off 4 bases at V and 5 bases at J, with 11 bases between the two ends. CDR3 sequence (DNA): TGTGCCAGCAGTTACCCAGGGGTTTATGGCTACACCTTC. This encodes CASSYPGVYGYTF.

V usage is TRBV20-1 and J usage is TRBJ2-7; D is possibly TRBD1 (7 bases). Germline V CDR1 and CDR2: DFQATT, SNEGSKA (reference sequence). V was pared by 6 bases and J by 2 bases, with 14 bases between. CDR3 length: 13 amino acids. DNA of the CDR3: TGCAGTGCCAACCAGGGGGGTACCTACGAGCAGTACTTC. Translation: CSANQGGTYEQYF.

V and J are TRBV6-1 and TRBJ2-1; TRBD1 matches 7 bases. The CDR3 runs 14 residues. V lost 6 bases, J lost 5 bases, and 7 bases stayed unmatched. The germline V gene encodes CDR1 MNHNS and CDR2 SASEGT. The DNA for the CDR3 is TGTGCCAGCAGCCAGAGGACAGGTAACAATGAGCAGTTCTTC. Its protein product is CASSQRTGNNEQFF.

This chain connects TRBV20-1 to TRBJ2-5, with a possible D match to TRBD1 (5 bases). CDR1 is DFQATT, CDR2 SNEGSKA, per germline (reference sequence). Trimming stripped 0 bases from V and 6 bases from J, with 20 bases between. The CDR3 consists of 16 residues. The DNA of the CDR3 is TGCAGTGCTAGAGATCAGGCCGTCTCAGGGTTGCAGACCCAGTACTTC. It yields the protein CSARDQAVSGLQTQYF.

V is TRBV5-1 and J is TRBJ1-4; D gene ambiguous. Germline CDR1 is SGHRS and CDR2 is YFSETQ. This CDR3 has 15 residues. Trimming took 3 bases from V and 0 from J, leaving 9 bases between them. The CDR3 bases are TGCGCCAGCAGCTGGGGAGACGCAACTAATGAAAAACTGTTTTTT. It translates to CASSWGDATNEKLFF.

The CDR3 sequence is CASSLTPGQAPYEQYF. The CDR3 coding sequence is TGTGCCAGCAGCTTAACGCCGGGACAGGCCCCCTACGAGCAGTACTTC. The rearrangement uses TRBV7-3 and TRBJ2-7; 8 bases map to TRBD1. Trimming cost V 0 bases and J 2 bases; bases outside gene matches: 6. Germline V CDR1 and CDR2: SGHTA, FQGTGA. This CDR3 contains 16 residues.

This clonotype was observed a handful of times. The chain carries TRBV5-1 and TRBJ2-1, with D possibly matching TRBD1 (5 bases). The CDR3 runs 20 residues. The V gene's germline CDR1 is SGHRS and CDR2 YFSETQ. The ends were cut back, 0 bases at V and 3 bases at J, with 25 bases in the middle. The DNA of the CDR3 is TGCGCCAGCAGCTTGGTTCAGGGTGAGAGAGGACGGATCGACTACAATGAGCAGTTCTTC. Its translation is CASSLVQGERGRIDYNEQFF.

This sequence joins TRBV20-1 and TRBJ1-1, with D tentatively TRBD1 (5 bases). Trimming removed 2 bases at V and 5 bases at J, with 15 bases between. In germline, CDR1 is DFQATT, CDR2 SNEGSKA (reference sequence). This CDR3 contains 14 residues. CDR3 bases: TGCAGTGCTAGAAGGGGTGGAGTCGGGACTGAAGCTTTCTTT. Translated, it gives CSARRGGVGTEAFF.

In its sample, this clonotype was seen a few times. This chain links TRBV6-5 with TRBJ2-5; 12 bases align to TRBD2. Germline loops: CDR1 MNHEY, CDR2 SVGAGI. The CDR3 has 15 residues. The ends lost 4 bases at V and 2 bases at J; junction bases unmatched: 2. Written as DNA, the CDR3 is TGTGCCAGCAGTTGGACTAGCGGGGCGCAAGAGACCCAGTACTTC. It is translated as CASSWTSGAQETQYF.

There are many counts of this clonotype. One end of the junction is discordant with germline, which a read error may explain. The J gene is TRBJ2-7, the V gene TRBV5-1; D may be TRBD2 (6 bases). CDR1 is SGHRS and CDR2 is YFSETQ in the germline V gene. The CDR3 runs 13 residues. The CDR3 coding sequence is TGTGCCAGCAGCTTGGCGGGATTCTACGAGCAGTACTTC. Its translation: CASSLAGFYEQYF.

V usage is TRBV6-2 or TRBV6-3 and J usage is TRBJ2-2; TRBD1 matches at 9 bases. Trimming took 1 base from V and 15 from J; bases not matched to a gene: 6. Germline loops: CDR1 MNHEY, CDR2 SVGEGT. The CDR3 covers 13 residues. The CDR3 coding sequence is TGTGCCAGCAGTTACTTCCGGGACAGGGTGATGTTTTTT. Its protein product is CASSYFRDRVMFF.

The rearrangement uses TRBV6-1 and TRBJ1-2; D is unclear. CDR3 length equals 12 residues. V shed 5 bases and J shed 4 bases, with 8 bases lying between them. Germline assignment: CDR1 MNHNS and CDR2 SASEGT. Here the CDR3 DNA reads TGTGCCAGCAGTAGAGATCGCTATGGCTACACCTTC. As protein: CASSRDRYGYTF.

A note on this clonotype: At one end, the junction sequence differs from germline, possibly due to a read error. The gene calls are TRBV4-3 and TRBJ2-2; a weak D match, TRBD1 (6 bases). Looked up from germline, CDR1 is LGHNA and CDR2 is YSLEER. The CDR3 totals 16 residues. In DNA form, the CDR3 reads TGCGCCATCAGCCAAGCATACAGGGCTATAACCGGGGAGCTGTTTTTT. Translation gives CAISQAYRAITGELFF.

This clonotype showed up just once. The rearrangement uses TRBV20-1 and TRBJ2-1, with a tentative D call TRBD1 (6 bases). This CDR3 spans 13 amino acids. Trimming took 7 bases from V and 4 from J, leaving 14 bases between them. Germline V gene data show CDR1 as DFQATT and CDR2 as SNEGSKA (reference sequence). The CDR3 nucleotides read TGCAGTGGGTCAGGGGAGATATACAATGAGCAGTTCTTC. Its translation: CSGSGEIYNEQFF.

V is TRBV20-1 and J is TRBJ2-3, with D perhaps TRBD1 or TRBD2 (5 bases each). CDR1 is DFQATT, CDR2 SNEGSKA, per germline (reference sequence). The length of the CDR3 is 13 residues. V was pared by 2 bases and J by 6 bases, with 12 bases between. CDR3 loop: CSARRDLSDTQYF. The CDR3 nucleotides read TGCAGTGCTAGACGGGACCTGTCGGATACGCAGTATTTT.

The CDR3 here is CAITRTRGDTQYF. CDR3 bases: TGTGCCATCACAAGGACCCGGGGAGATACGCAGTATTTT. This chain connects TRBV10-3 to TRBJ2-3, with D perhaps TRBD2 (5 bases). Trimming removed 7 bases at V and 5 bases at J, with 13 bases between. Per the germline V gene, CDR1 is ENHRY and CDR2 is SYGVKD. This CDR3 comprises 13 residues.

The chain recombines TRBV7-9 with TRBJ2-7; D is perhaps TRBD2 (6 bases). The V gene's germline CDR1 is SEHNR and CDR2 FQNEAQ (reference sequence). V was cut by 7 bases and J by 5 bases, with 18 bases left in between. This CDR3 has 14 residues. Here the CDR3 DNA reads TGTGCCAGCACCTACCGGGACTCTCTCGACGAGCAGTACTTC. Amino acids: CASTYRDSLDEQYF.

This clonotype was recorded a few times. This sequence joins TRBV10-3 and TRBJ2-7, with 10 bases fitting TRBD1. The V segment lost 3 bases and the J segment 4 bases; nucleotides outside the gene matches: 6. CDR3 length: 15 residues. Germline V lookup: CDR1 ENHRY, CDR2 SYGVKD. Here the CDR3 DNA reads TGTGCCATCAGTGAAGTCAGACAGGGGGCATACGAGCAGTACTTC. As protein: CAISEVRQGAYEQYF.

V is TRBV4-3 and J is TRBJ1-2; TRBD1 is a possible D gene (5 bases). The CDR3 is made up of 17 amino acids. The V and J ends lost 2 bases and 5 bases respectively, with 21 bases between them. Germline assignment: CDR1 LGHNA and CDR2 YSLEER. The CDR3 nucleotides are TGCGCCAGCAGCCAATCTTTTCGGGCAGGGTCGTGGTATGGCTACACCTTC. This encodes CASSQSFRAGSWYGYTF.

The chain uses TRBV5-1 and TRBJ2-5; 10 bases are shared with TRBD2. The germline gives CDR1 SGHRS, CDR2 YFSETQ. The CDR3 totals 16 residues. V shed 5 bases, J shed 4 bases, and the junction held 11 bases outside the gene matches. The CDR3 is CASSSTSGGVGETQYF. In DNA form, the CDR3 reads TGCGCCAGCAGTAGTACGAGCGGGGGGGTTGGAGAGACCCAGTACTTC.

The chain couples TRBV18 to TRBJ2-7; D is perhaps TRBD1 (6 bases). V lost 3 bases and J lost 2, with 17 bases in between. The CDR3 covers 16 residues. Germline CDR1 KGHSH, CDR2 LQKENI. CDR3 protein: CASSPRSLGAPYEQYF. For the CDR3, the DNA is TGTGCCAGCTCACCCAGGTCGCTGGGGGCCCCCTACGAGCAGTACTTC.

CDR3 DNA: TGTGCCAGCAGTTCCCCAGGGCCTGGAAACACCATATATTTT. Translating gives CASSSPGPGNTIYF. V and J are TRBV28 and TRBJ1-3, with TRBD1 as a possible D gene (5 bases). The ends were cut back, 4 bases at V and 2 bases at J, with 9 bases in the middle. The length of the CDR3 is 14 residues. Germline lookup yields CDR1 MDHEN and CDR2 SYDVKM.

This clonotype was counted between two and nine times. This chain connects TRBV12-3 or TRBV12-4 to TRBJ2-1, with D perhaps TRBD2 (6 bases). The CDR3 is 16 amino acids. V was pared by 3 bases and J by 0 bases, with 12 bases between. The CDR3 sequence: CASSFGGMSSYNEQFF. CDR3 nucleotides: TGTGCCAGCAGTTTCGGGGGAATGAGCTCCTACAATGAGCAGTTCTTC.